This entry lists 5 T cell receptor beta chains sequenced from one sample in a study of identical twins. Each CDR3 protein gets one entry after TCRdb re-called the 5' RACE reads with MiXCR. The sample carries 700,000 or so distinct CDR3 sequences, 8.6% recorded once. This sample was also put to use in a study of yellow fever vaccine responses in identical twins.

The sample taken for sequencing was PBMCs. All receptors derive from a woman younger than 35 in good health.

V and J are TRBV7-2 and TRBJ2-3; D gene uncertain. Germline-derived CDR1 and CDR2 are SGHTA and FQGNSA. V lost 7 bases and J lost 2, with 10 bases in between. This CDR3 is built from 13 residues. The CDR3 region is CASTLYITDTQYF. CDR3 nucleotides: TGTGCCAGCACCCTATATATCACAGATACGCAGTATTTT. Combining the CDR3 with reference TRBV7-2 and TRBJ2-3 gives the whole variable domain GAGVSQSPSNKVTEKGKDVELRCDPISGHTALYWYRQSLGQGLEFLIYFQGNSAPDKSGLPSDRFSAERTGGSVSTLTIQRTQQEDSAVYLCASTLYITDTQYFGPGTRLTVL.

This clonotype was detected only a few times. V gene TRBV7-9 combines with J gene TRBJ2-2; tentatively, D is TRBD1 (5 bases). This CDR3 is built from 14 residues. Trimming stripped 5 bases from V and 3 bases from J, with 10 bases between. CDR1 is SEHNR and CDR2 is FQNEAQ in the germline V gene (reference sequence). The DNA for the CDR3 is TGTGCCAGCAGCCAGGAAGGGGACACCGGGGAGCTGTTTTTT. Translation gives CASSQEGDTGELFF.

This clonotype has a count of ten or more. This sequence joins TRBV11-2 and TRBJ2-1; 10 nucleotides agree with TRBD2. This CDR3 spans 17 amino acids. The V and J ends lost 0 bases and 6 bases, in that order; junction bases with no gene match: 8. Germline CDR1 SGHAT, CDR2 FQNNGV. CDR3 sequence: CASSLDAAGGPGNEQFF. The CDR3 DNA reads as TGTGCCAGCAGCTTAGATGCAGCGGGGGGGCCTGGCAATGAGCAGTTCTTC.

The chain links TRBV27 to TRBJ2-6, with D unresolved. V lost 4 bases and J 8 bases, leaving 18 bases between the germline ends. This CDR3 comprises 16 residues. Germline V gives CDR1 MNHEY, CDR2 SMNVEV (reference sequence). The CDR3: CASSYGPAARTNVLTF. CDR3 coding DNA: TGTGCCAGCAGTTACGGGCCCGCGGCGCGAACCAACGTCCTGACTTTC.

The CDR3 loop is CASSVRGRYEQYF. The DNA for the CDR3 is TGTGCCAGCAGCGTCAGGGGGAGGTACGAGCAGTACTTC. V is TRBV7-2 and J is TRBJ2-7, with a tentative D call TRBD1 (7 bases). Germline V gene data show CDR1 as SGHTA and CDR2 as FQGNSA. V dropped 5 bases and J dropped 4 bases, with 12 bases sitting between them. CDR3 length equals 13 residues.